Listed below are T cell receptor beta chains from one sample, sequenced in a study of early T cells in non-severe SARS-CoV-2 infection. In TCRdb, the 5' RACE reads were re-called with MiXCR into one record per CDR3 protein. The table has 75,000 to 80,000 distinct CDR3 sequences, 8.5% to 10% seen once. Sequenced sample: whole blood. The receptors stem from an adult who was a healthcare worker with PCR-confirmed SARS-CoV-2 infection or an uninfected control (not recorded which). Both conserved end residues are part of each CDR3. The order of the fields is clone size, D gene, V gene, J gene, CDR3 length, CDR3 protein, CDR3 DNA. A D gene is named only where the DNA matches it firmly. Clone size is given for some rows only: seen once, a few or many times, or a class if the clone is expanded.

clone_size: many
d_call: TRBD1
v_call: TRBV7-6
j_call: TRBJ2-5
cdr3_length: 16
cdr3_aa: CASSSRTGTVEETQYF
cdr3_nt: TGTGCCAGCAGCTCTAGGACAGGGACGGTAGAAGAGACCCAGTACTTC

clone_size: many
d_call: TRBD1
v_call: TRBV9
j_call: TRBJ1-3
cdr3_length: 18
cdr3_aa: CASSFTPEGASSGNTIYF
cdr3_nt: TGTGCCAGCAGCTTCACTCCGGAGGGGGCCTCCTCTGGAAACACCATATATTTT

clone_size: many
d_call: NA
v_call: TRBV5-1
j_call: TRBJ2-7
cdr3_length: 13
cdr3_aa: CASSLPDTYEQYF
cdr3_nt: TGCGCCAGCAGCTTGCCAGACACCTACGAGCAGTACTTC

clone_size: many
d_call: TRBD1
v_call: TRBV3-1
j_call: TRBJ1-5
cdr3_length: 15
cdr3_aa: CASSRGTGRNQPQHF
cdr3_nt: TGTGCCAGCAGCCGGGGGACAGGGCGTAATCAGCCCCAGCATTTT

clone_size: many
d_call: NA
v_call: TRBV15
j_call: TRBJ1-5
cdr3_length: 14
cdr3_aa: CATSRSDSNQPQHF
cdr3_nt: TGTGCCACCAGCAGAAGCGACAGCAATCAGCCCCAGCATTTT

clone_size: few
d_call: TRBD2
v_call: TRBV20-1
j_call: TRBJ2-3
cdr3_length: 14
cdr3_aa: CSAPTSGSTDTQYF
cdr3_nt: TGCAGTGCGCCCACTAGCGGGAGCACAGATACGCAGTATTTT

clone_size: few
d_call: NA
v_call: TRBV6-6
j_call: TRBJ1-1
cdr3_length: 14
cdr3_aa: CASSRQSANTEAFF
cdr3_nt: TGTGCCAGCAGCCGACAGTCCGCAAACACTGAAGCTTTCTTT

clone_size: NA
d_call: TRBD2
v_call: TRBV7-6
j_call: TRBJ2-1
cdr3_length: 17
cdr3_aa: CASSHPSAAGGIDEQFF
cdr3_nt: TGTGCCAGCAGCCACCCTTCGGCAGCGGGAGGGATCGATGAGCAGTTCTTC

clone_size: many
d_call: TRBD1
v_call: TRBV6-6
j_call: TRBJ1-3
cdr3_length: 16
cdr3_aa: CASSDYQGAQGNTIYF
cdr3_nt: TGTGCCAGCAGTGACTATCAGGGGGCGCAGGGAAACACCATATATTTT

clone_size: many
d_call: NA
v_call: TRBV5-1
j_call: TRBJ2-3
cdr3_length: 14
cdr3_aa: CASSSGRITDTQYF
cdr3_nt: TGCGCCAGCAGCTCGGGACGTATCACAGATACGCAGTATTTT

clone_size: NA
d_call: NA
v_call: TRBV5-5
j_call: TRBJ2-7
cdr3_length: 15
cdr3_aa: CASSLSPGTHNEQYF
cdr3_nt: TGTGCCAGCAGCTTATCTCCGGGGACCCATAACGAGCAGTACTTC

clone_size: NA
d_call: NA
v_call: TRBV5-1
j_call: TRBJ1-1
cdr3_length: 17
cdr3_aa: CASSLDRPSRVNTEAFF
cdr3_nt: TGCGCCAGCAGCTTGGACAGGCCCTCGCGGGTGAACACTGAAGCTTTCTTT

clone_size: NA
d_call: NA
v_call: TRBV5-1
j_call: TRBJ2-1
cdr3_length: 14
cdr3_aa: CASRAGVSYNEQFF
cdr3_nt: TGCGCCAGCAGGGCGGGCGTCTCCTACAATGAGCAGTTCTTC

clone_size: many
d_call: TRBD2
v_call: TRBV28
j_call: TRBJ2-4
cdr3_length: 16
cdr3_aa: CASSLLLAGQKNIQYF
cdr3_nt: TGTGCCAGCAGTTTGCTACTAGCGGGACAGAAAAACATTCAGTACTTC

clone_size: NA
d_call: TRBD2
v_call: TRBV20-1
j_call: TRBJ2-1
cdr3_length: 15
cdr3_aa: CSARDLAGVGDEQFF
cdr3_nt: TGCAGTGCTAGAGATTTAGCGGGAGTAGGGGATGAGCAGTTCTTC

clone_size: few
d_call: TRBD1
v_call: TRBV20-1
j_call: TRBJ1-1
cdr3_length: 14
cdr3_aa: CSARDGDRDTEAFF
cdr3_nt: TGCAGTGCTAGAGATGGGGACAGGGACACTGAAGCTTTCTTT

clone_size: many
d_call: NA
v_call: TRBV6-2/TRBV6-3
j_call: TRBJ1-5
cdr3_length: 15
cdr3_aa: CASTLGGDSNQPQHF
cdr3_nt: TGTGCCAGCACCCTGGGAGGGGATAGCAATCAGCCCCAGCATTTT

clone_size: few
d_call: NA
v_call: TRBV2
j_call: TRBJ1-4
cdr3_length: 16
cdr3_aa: CASSEIGQGLTEKLFF
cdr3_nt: TGTGCCAGCAGTGAAATCGGGCAGGGCTTAACTGAAAAACTGTTTTTT

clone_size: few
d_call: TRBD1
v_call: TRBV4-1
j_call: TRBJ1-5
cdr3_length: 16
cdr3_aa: CASSRSSGQGNQPQHF
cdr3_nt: TGCGCCAGCAGCCGGAGTTCCGGACAGGGCAATCAGCCCCAGCATTTT

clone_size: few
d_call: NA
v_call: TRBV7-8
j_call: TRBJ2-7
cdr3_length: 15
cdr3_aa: CASSLRRDRPYEQYF
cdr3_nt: TGTGCCAGCAGCTTACGGCGGGATAGGCCCTACGAGCAGTACTTC

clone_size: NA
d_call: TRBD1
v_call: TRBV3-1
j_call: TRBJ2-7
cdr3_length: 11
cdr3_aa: CASSQQGVQYF
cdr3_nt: TGTGCCAGCAGCCAACAGGGGGTCCAGTACTTC

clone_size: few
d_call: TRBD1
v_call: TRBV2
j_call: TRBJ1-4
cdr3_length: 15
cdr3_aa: CASSGTVATNEKLFF
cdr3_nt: TGTGCCAGCAGCGGGACAGTTGCAACTAATGAAAAACTGTTTTTT

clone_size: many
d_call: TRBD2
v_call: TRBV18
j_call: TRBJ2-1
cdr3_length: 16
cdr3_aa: CASSPPELAGLKEQFF
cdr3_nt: TGTGCCAGCTCACCACCGGAGCTAGCGGGTTTAAAGGAGCAGTTCTTC

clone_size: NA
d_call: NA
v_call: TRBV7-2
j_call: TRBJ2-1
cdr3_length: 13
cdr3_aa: CASSLITGNEQFF
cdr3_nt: TGTGCCAGCAGCCTAATCACAGGGAATGAGCAGTTCTTC

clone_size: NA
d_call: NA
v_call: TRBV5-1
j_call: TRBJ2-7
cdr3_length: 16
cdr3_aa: CASSTGQGLSSGEQYF
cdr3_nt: TGCGCCAGCAGCACGGGCCAGGGTCTGTCTTCGGGAGAGCAGTACTTC

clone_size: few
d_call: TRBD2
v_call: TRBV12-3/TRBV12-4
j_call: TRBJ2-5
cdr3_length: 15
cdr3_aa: CASSRPGEGPETQYF
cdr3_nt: TGTGCCAGCAGTCGCCCCGGGGAGGGCCCGGAGACCCAGTACTTC

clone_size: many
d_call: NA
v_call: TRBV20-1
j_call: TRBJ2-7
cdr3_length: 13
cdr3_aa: CSARTAQDYEQYF
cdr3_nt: TGCAGTGCTAGAACTGCACAGGACTACGAGCAGTACTTC

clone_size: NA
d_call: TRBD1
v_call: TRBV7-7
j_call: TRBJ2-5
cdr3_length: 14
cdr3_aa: CASSPLGTGMAQYF
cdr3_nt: TGTGCCAGCAGCCCCTTGGGGACAGGGATGGCCCAGTACTTC

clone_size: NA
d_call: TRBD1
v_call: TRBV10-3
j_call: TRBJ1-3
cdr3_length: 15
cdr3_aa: CAISPGTGSGNTIYF
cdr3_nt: TGTGCCATCAGTCCCGGGACAGGCTCTGGAAACACCATATATTTT

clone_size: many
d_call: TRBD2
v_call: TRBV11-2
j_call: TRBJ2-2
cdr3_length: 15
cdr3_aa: CASSARGLVPGELFF
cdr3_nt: TGTGCCAGCAGCGCTAGGGGACTAGTCCCCGGGGAGCTGTTTTTT

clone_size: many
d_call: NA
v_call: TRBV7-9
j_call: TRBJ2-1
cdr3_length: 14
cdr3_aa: CASSLGHGGDEQFF
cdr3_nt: TGTGCCAGCAGCTTAGGACACGGTGGGGATGAGCAGTTCTTC

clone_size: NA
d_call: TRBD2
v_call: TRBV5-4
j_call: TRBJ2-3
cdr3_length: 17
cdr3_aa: CASSYRTSGPQTDTQYF
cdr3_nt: TGTGCCAGCAGCTACCGGACTAGCGGACCCCAAACGGATACGCAGTATTTT

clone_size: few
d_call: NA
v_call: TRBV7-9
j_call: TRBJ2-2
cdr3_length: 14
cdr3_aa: CASLESRFAGELFF
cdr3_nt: TGTGCCAGCCTCGAATCTAGGTTCGCCGGGGAGCTGTTTTTT

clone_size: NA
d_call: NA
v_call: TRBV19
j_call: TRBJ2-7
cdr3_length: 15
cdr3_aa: CASRKTGASSYEQYF
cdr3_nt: TGTGCCAGTAGAAAGACAGGCGCAAGTTCCTACGAGCAGTACTTC

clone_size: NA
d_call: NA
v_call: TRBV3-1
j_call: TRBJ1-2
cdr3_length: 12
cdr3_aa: CASSHPRGGYTF
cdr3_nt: TGTGCCAGCAGCCACCCGAGGGGCGGCTACACCTTC

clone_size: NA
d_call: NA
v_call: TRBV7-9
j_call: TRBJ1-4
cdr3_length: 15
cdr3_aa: CASSPQTGPNERLFF
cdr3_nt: TGTGCCAGCAGCCCGCAGACAGGCCCTAATGAAAGACTGTTTTTT

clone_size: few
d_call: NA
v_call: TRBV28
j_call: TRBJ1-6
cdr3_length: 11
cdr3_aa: CASSSHSPLHF
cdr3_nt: TGTGCCAGCAGTTCCCATTCACCCCTCCACTTT

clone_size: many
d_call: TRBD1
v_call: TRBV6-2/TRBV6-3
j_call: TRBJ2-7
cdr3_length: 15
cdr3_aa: CASSFTGTGSYEQYF
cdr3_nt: TGTGCCAGCAGCTTCACCGGGACAGGTTCCTACGAGCAGTACTTC

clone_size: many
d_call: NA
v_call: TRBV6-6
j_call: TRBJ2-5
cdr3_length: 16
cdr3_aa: CASSTPSQGPRRAQYF
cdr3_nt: TGTGCCAGCAGTACCCCCTCCCAGGGGCCCAGACGGGCCCAGTACTTC

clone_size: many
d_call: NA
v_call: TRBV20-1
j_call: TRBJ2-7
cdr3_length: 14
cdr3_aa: CSARTQLANYEQYF
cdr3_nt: TGCAGTGCTAGGACCCAACTAGCCAACTACGAGCAGTACTTC

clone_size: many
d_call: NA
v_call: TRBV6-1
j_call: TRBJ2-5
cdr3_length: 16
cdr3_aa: CASRPWQGGGQETQYF
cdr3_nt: TGTGCCAGCAGGCCGTGGCAGGGGGGAGGGCAAGAGACCCAGTACTTC

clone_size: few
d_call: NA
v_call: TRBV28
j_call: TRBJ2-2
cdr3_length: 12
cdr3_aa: CASSLNARAVFF
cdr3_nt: TGTGCCAGCAGTTTAAACGCAAGGGCGGTGTTTTTT

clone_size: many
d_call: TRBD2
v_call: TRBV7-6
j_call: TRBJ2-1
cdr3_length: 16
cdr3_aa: CASSLVSGSGVDEQFF
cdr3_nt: TGTGCCAGCAGCTTAGTCAGCGGGAGTGGAGTAGATGAGCAGTTCTTC

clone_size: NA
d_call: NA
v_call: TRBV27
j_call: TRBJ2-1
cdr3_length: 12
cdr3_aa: CASSIIGNEQFF
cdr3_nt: TGTGCCAGCAGCATTATAGGAAATGAGCAGTTCTTC

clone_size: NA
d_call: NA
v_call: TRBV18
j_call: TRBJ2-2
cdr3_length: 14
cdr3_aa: CASSPGPGGRELFF
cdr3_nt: TGTGCCAGCTCACCAGGGCCCGGAGGCCGGGAGCTGTTTTTT

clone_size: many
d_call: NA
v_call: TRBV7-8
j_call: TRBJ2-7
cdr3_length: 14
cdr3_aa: CASSLGPSSYEQYF
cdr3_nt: TGTGCCAGCAGCTTAGGGCCGAGCTCCTACGAGCAGTACTTC

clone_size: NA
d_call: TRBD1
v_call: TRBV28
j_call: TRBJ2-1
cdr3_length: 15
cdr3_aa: CASTWGQGSYNEQFF
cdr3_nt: TGTGCCAGCACTTGGGGACAGGGGTCCTACAATGAGCAGTTCTTC

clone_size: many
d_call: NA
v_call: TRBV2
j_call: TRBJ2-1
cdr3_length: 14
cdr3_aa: CASSEANSNNEQFF
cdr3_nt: TGTGCCAGCAGTGAAGCCAACTCTAACAATGAGCAGTTCTTC

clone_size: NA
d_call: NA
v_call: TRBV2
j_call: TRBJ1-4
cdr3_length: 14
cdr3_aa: CASSARGWGEKLFF
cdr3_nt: TGTGCCAGCAGTGCCAGGGGCTGGGGTGAAAAACTGTTTTTT

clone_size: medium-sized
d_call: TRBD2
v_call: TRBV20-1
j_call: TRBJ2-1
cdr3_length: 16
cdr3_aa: CSARDLGAGGDNEQFF
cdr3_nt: TGCAGTGCTAGAGATCTAGGAGCGGGAGGGGACAATGAGCAGTTCTTC

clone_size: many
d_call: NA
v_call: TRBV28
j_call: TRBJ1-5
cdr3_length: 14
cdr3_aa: CASSHPFSNQPQHF
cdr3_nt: TGTGCCAGCAGCCACCCGTTTAGCAATCAGCCCCAGCATTTT